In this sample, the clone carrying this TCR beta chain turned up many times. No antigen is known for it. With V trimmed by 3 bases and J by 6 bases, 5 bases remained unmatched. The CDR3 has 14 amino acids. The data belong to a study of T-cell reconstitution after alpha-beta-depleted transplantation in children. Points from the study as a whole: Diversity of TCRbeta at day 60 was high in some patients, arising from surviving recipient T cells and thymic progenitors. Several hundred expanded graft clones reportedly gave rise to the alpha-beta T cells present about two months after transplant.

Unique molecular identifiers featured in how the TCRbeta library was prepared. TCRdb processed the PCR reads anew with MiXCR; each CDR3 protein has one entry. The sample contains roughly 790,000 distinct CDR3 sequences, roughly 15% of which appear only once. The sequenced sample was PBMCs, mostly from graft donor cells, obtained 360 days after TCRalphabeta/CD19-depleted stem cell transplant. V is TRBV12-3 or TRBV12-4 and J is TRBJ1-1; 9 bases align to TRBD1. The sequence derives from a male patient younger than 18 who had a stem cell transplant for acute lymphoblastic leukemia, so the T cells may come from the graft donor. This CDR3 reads CASSFGQGKAEAFF. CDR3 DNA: TGTGCCAGCAGTTTCGGACAGGGGAAGGCTGAAGCTTTCTTT.